This T cell receptor (beta chain) was obtained from a study of blood T cell repertoires in COVID-19. The wider study: Samples of COVID-19 (acute and convalescent) were obtained from the United States, Italy and Spain. Nucleic acid was either cDNA or gDNA, and it came from T cells, B-cell-depleted T cells, or PBMCs.

Using immunoSEQ multiplex PCR, the repertoire was profiled, and TCRdb retains in-frame clones only, with some absent. This table holds some 200,000 clones, around 84% found once. The sequenced sample was peripheral blood. The receptor was derived from a man older than 75 with acute or convalescent COVID-19.

CDR3 region: CASSFSGRAFDNEQFF. Here the CDR3 DNA reads TGTGCCAGCAGCTTTAGCGGGAGGGCCTTTGACAATGAGCAGTTCTTC. The chain has TRBV5-4 and TRBJ2-1, with TRBD2 matching 11 bases. Germline CDR1 reads SGHNT; CDR2 reads YYREEE (reference sequence). The CDR3 is made up of 16 amino acids. The J segment lost 5 bases and the V segment lost 2 bases, leaving 6 bases of the junction unmatched.